This T cell receptor beta chain emerged from a study of blood T cell repertoires in COVID-19. At the level of the study: The cDNA or gDNA used as material had been derived from T cells, B-cell-depleted T cells, or PBMCs.

Between the trimmed V and J ends, which lost 3 bases and 0 bases, there was a span of 5 bases. CDR3 length: 13 residues. Germline values: CDR1 MDHEN, CDR2 SYDVKM. Under the authors' procedure: Estimation of nucleated cell counts was performed using reference gene primer amplification. Sequenced by immunoSEQ multiplex PCR; TCRdb stores in-frame clones only, minus some. That table is the source of V, J and clone size, and D and trimming were worked out from the DNA. The sample yields over 85,000 clones, about 85% seen once. The chain employs TRBV28 and TRBJ1-2; no reliable D call. Sequenced material: peripheral blood. The clonotype comes from a woman older than 75 with COVID-19, enrolled during active disease. The DNA of the CDR3 is TGTGCCAGCAGTTTCTCAGCTAACTATGGCTACACCTTC. Residues: CASSFSANYGYTF.